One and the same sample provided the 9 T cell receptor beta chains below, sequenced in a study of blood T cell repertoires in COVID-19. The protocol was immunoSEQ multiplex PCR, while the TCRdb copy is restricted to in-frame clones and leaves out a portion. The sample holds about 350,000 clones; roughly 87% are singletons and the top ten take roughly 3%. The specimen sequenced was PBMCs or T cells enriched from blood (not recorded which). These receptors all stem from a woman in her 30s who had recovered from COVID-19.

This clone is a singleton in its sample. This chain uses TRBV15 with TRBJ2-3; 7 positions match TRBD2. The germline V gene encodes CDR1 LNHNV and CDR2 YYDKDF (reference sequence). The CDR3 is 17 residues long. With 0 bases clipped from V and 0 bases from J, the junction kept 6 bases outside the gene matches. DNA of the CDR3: TGTGCCACCAGCAGAGATCGCGCTAGCGGAAGCACAGATACGCAGTATTTT. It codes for CATSRDRASGSTDTQYF.

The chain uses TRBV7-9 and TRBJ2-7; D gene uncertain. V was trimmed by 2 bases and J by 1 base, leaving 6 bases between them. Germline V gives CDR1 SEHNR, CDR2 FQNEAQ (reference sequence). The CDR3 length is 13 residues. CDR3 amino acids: CASSLPQSYEQYF. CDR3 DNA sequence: TGTGCCAGCAGCTTACCCCAGTCCTACGAGCAGTACTTC.

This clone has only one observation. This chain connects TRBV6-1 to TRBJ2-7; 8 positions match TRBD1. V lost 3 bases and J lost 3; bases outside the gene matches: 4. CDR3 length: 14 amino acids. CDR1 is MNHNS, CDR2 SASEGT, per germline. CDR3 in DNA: TGTGCCAGCAGTGATGGGGGACAGGTCTACGAGCAGTACTTC. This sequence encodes CASSDGGQVYEQYF.

The CDR3 spells CSVNGEAYNEQFF. The CDR3 DNA reads TGCAGCGTTAACGGGGAGGCCTACAATGAGCAGTTCTTC. The chain links TRBV29-1 to TRBJ2-1; D perhaps matches TRBD2 (6 bases). Germline values: CDR1 SQVTM, CDR2 ANQGSEA. The V gene lost 5 bases and the J gene lost 2 bases, with 10 bases spanning the gap. The CDR3 extends over 13 amino acids.

CDR3 sequence reads: CASTKVREANYGYTF. DNA of the CDR3: TGTGCCAGTACCAAAGTCAGGGAGGCGAACTATGGCTACACCTTC. V and J are TRBV19 and TRBJ1-2; D might be TRBD1 (5 bases). The CDR3 runs 15 residues. The germline CDR1 and CDR2 sequences are LNHDA and SQIVND (reference sequence). V lost 7 bases, J lost 2 bases, and 17 bases lay in between.

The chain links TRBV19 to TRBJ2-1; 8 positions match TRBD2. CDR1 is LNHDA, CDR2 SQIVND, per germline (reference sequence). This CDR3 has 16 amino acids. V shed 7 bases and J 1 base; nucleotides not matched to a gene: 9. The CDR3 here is CASKGLAGSSYNEQFF. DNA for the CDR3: TGTGCCAGTAAAGGGCTAGCGGGTTCTTCCTACAATGAGCAGTTCTTC.

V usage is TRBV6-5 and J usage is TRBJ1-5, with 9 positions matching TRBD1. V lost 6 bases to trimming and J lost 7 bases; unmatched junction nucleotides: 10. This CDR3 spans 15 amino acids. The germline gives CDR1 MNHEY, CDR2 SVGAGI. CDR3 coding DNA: TGTGCCAGCAGCTCGACAGGGGGTTCGGGCCAGCCCCAGCATTTT. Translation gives CASSSTGGSGQPQHF.

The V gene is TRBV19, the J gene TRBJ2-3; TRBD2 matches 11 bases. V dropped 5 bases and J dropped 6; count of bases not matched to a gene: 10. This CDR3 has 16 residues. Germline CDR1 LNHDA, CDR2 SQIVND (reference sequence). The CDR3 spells CASSLTSGGPRDTQYF. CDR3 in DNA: TGTGCCAGTAGTTTAACTAGCGGGGGACCCAGGGATACGCAGTATTTT.

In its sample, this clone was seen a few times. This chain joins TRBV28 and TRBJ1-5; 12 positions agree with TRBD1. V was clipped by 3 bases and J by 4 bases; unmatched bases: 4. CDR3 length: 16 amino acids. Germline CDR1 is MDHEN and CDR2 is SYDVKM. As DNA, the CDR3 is TGTGCCAGCAGTTTCCGGGACAGGGGGCTGAATCAGCCCCAGCATTTT. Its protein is CASSFRDRGLNQPQHF.